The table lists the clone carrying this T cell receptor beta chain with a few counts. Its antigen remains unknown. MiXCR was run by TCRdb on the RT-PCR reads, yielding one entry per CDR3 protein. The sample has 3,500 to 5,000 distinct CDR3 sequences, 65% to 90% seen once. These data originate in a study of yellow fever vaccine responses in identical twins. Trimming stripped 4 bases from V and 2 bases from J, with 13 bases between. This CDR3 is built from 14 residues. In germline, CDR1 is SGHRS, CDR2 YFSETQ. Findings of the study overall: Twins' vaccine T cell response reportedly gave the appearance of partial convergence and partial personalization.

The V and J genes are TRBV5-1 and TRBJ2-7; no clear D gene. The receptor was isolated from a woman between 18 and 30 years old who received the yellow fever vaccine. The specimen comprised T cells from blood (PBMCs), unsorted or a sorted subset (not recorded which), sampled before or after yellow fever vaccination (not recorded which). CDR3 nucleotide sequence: TGCGCCAGCAGCATAAGCAAGGCAACCTACGAGCAGTACTTC. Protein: CASSISKATYEQYF.